This is a list of T cell receptor beta chains from one sample in a study of cytomegalovirus exposure and HLA in healthy donors. Clones were sequenced by immunoSEQ multiplex PCR, and TCRdb holds only the in-frame ones, with some missing. The sample data list about 150,000 clones. Input material: PBMCs. These receptors were obtained from a woman aged 50 to 65 in good health and CMV-seronegative. Each CDR3 is given with its conserved first and last residue. The D gene is left open where the match is weak.

V	D	J	CDR3	DNA
TRBV4-1	.	TRBJ2-2	CASSQVGLITGELFF	TGCGCCAGCAGCCAAGTGGGACTTATAACCGGGGAGCTGTTTTTT
TRBV15	TRBD1	TRBJ2-1	CATSNPFAGQGYNEQFF	TGTGCCACCAGCAATCCTTTCGCGGGACAGGGGTACAATGAGCAGTTCTTC
TRBV2	TRBD1	TRBJ1-2	CASSRDRVLHGYTF	TGTGCCAGCAGCCGGGACAGGGTATTGCATGGCTACACCTTC
TRBV11-2	TRBD2	TRBJ2-2	CASTSGTPGELFF	TGTGCCAGCACTAGCGGGACCCCCGGGGAGCTGTTTTTT
TRBV7-8	TRBD1	TRBJ1-2	CASSLDVGTGNYGYTF	TGTGCCAGCAGCTTAGATGTCGGGACAGGGAACTATGGCTACACCTTC
TRBV6-4	TRBD1	TRBJ2-2	CASSEQGAGTGELFF	TGTGCCAGCAGCGAACAGGGGGCAGGGACCGGGGAGCTGTTTTTT
TRBV28	.	TRBJ1-2	CASSWGQVNYGYTF	TGTGCCAGCAGTTGGGGCCAGGTGAACTATGGCTACACCTTC
TRBV9	.	TRBJ2-2	CASSVTGPNTGELFF	TGTGCCAGCAGCGTAACAGGGCCGAACACCGGGGAGCTGTTTTTT
TRBV5-5	TRBD1	TRBJ2-5	CASSFTGEETQYF	TGTGCCAGCAGCTTTACAGGGGAGGAGACCCAGTACTTC
TRBV5-1	TRBD2	TRBJ2-1	CASSVGLAGEKQFF	TGCGCCAGCAGCGTGGGACTAGCGGGGGAAAAGCAGTTCTTC
TRBV15	.	TRBJ1-5	CATSSQGRNQPQHF	TGTGCCACCAGCAGTCAGGGGCGCAATCAGCCCCAGCATTTT
TRBV11-2	TRBD2	TRBJ2-1	CASSPRLSGGHNEQFF	TGTGCCAGCAGCCCCCGACTATCGGGGGGGCATAATGAGCAGTTCTTC
TRBV2	.	TRBJ1-5	CASSEASGTGWAHF	TGTGCCAGCAGTGAAGCATCCGGCACAGGGTGGGCTCATTTT
TRBV7-9	TRBD2	TRBJ2-7	CASSSEREGYEQYF	TGTGCCAGCAGCTCAGAGCGGGAGGGTTACGAGCAGTACTTC
TRBV28	.	TRBJ2-7	CASSFSGISYEQYF	TGTGCCAGCAGTTTCTCCGGGATCTCCTACGAGCAGTACTTC
TRBV15	.	TRBJ2-7	CATSVLTGAPSYEQYF	TGTGCCACCAGCGTGCTGACTGGGGCCCCATCCTACGAGCAGTACTTC
TRBV6-4	TRBD2	TRBJ2-1	CASSPLAGGRSEQFF	TGTGCCAGCAGTCCACTAGCGGGGGGTCGTAGTGAGCAGTTCTTC
TRBV5-8	TRBD1	TRBJ1-4	CASSFRQGWGEKLFF	TGTGCCAGCAGCTTCCGACAGGGCTGGGGTGAAAAACTGTTTTTT
TRBV28	.	TRBJ2-1	CASSWGRGYNEQFF	TGTGCCAGCAGTTGGGGCAGGGGCTACAATGAGCAGTTCTTC
TRBV7-2	.	TRBJ1-1	CASSFDRSGTEAFF	TGTGCCAGCAGCTTCGACAGGTCGGGCACTGAAGCTTTCTTT
TRBV5-1	.	TRBJ2-7	CASSVLSGSGSYEQYF	TGCGCCAGCAGCGTTCTAAGCGGTTCGGGCTCCTACGAGCAGTACTTC
TRBV10-2	.	TRBJ2-7	CASSEGQLYEQYF	TGCGCCAGCAGTGAGGGGCAGCTCTACGAGCAGTACTTC
TRBV15	TRBD2	TRBJ2-7	CATSREVAGDSGYEQYF	TGTGCCACCAGCAGAGAGGTAGCGGGGGACAGTGGCTACGAGCAGTACTTC
TRBV28	.	TRBJ2-2	CASSPLRGGTGELFF	TGTGCCAGCAGTCCCCTCAGAGGGGGCACCGGGGAGCTGTTTTTT
TRBV28	TRBD2	TRBJ2-7	CASSPPAVAGVREQYF	TGTGCCAGCAGTCCCCCGGCGGTAGCGGGAGTTCGCGAGCAGTACTTC
TRBV5-1	.	TRBJ2-7	CASSSQTDTYEQYF	TGCGCCAGCAGCTCCCAGACAGATACCTACGAGCAGTACTTC
TRBV6-5	TRBD1	TRBJ2-1	CASSYSKTGEYNEQFF	TGTGCCAGCAGTTACTCGAAGACAGGGGAATACAATGAGCAGTTCTTC
TRBV5-1	.	TRBJ2-1	CASSFQGSSYNEQFF	TGCGCCAGCAGCTTTCAGGGAAGCTCCTACAATGAGCAGTTCTTC
TRBV7-9	TRBD2	TRBJ2-5	CASSLVGGRAGETQYF	TGTGCCAGCAGCTTAGTCGGCGGGAGGGCCGGGGAGACCCAGTACTTC
TRBV19	.	TRBJ1-2	CASSIDPLYDLWSEGYTF	TGTGCCAGTAGTATAGATCCTTTGTATGATCTATGGTCTGAGGGCTACACCTTC
TRBV5-1	TRBD1	TRBJ2-5	CASSPRRDSQNQETQYF	TGCGCCAGCAGCCCCCGCCGGGACAGCCAGAATCAAGAGACCCAGTACTTC
TRBV28	.	TRBJ1-5	CASSSRGPGDQPQHF	TGTGCCAGCAGTTCCCGCGGTCCAGGGGATCAGCCCCAGCATTTT
TRBV6-1	TRBD1	TRBJ1-2	CASRKDRAGGYTF	TGTGCCAGCAGGAAGGACAGGGCAGGGGGCTACACCTTC
TRBV12-5	.	TRBJ1-1	CASGLAAGPNTEAFF	TGTGCTAGTGGTTTGGCAGCAGGGCCGAACACTGAAGCTTTCTTT
TRBV30	TRBD1	TRBJ1-1	CACDRGGTEAFF	TGTGCCTGTGACAGGGGTGGTACTGAAGCTTTCTTT
TRBV19	.	TRBJ1-3	CASSSGHRNTIYF	TGTGCCAGTAGTTCGGGACATCGAAACACCATATATTTT
TRBV19	TRBD1	TRBJ1-1	CASVGQGYTEAFF	TGTGCCAGTGTGGGACAGGGGTACACTGAAGCTTTCTTT
TRBV7-2	.	TRBJ1-5	CASSLHSLSNQPQHF	TGTGCCAGCAGCCTACATAGCCTCAGCAATCAGCCCCAGCATTTT
TRBV7-3	TRBD2	TRBJ2-1	CASSVSGRAREEQFF	TGTGCCAGCAGCGTAAGCGGGAGGGCCAGGGAAGAGCAGTTCTTC
TRBV18	.	TRBJ1-2	CASSRAHTGNYGYTF	TGTGCCAGCTCACGGGCTCATACAGGAAACTATGGCTACACCTTC
TRBV6-1	.	TRBJ2-7	CASRARRTDHYEQYF	TGTGCCAGCAGGGCCAGGAGGACAGACCACTACGAGCAGTACTTC
TRBV10-3	TRBD2	TRBJ2-5	CASGGGHQETQYF	TGTGCCAGCGGCGGGGGGCACCAAGAGACCCAGTACTTC
TRBV19	.	TRBJ1-1	CASSAGQNTEAFF	TGTGCCAGTAGTGCCGGACAGAACACTGAAGCTTTCTTT
TRBV5-3	TRBD1	TRBJ2-1	CARSFSGQGDIPSYNEQFF	TGTGCCAGAAGCTTTTCGGGACAGGGTGATATTCCTTCCTACAATGAGCAGTTCTTC